The present T cell receptor (beta chain) was sequenced within a study of shared clonotypes between healthy human individuals. This clone was found once. The method was immunoSEQ multiplex PCR; TCRdb's version includes in-frame clones alone and lacks a portion of them. The table has approximately 2.4 million clones, approximately 96% seen once. Trimming removed 2 bases at V and 6 bases at J, with 13 bases between. The germline CDR1 and CDR2 sequences are GTSNPN and SVGIG (reference sequence). The CDR3 covers 13 residues. The chain has TRBV30 and TRBJ1-2; TRBD1 might be the D (5 bases). The clonotype comes from a man aged 18 to 29 in good health. What was sequenced was naive CD4+ T cells sorted from blood. Described subset: CD45RA+ positively selected. The CDR3 DNA reads TGTGCCTGGAGTACGGGGCTAACTAATGGCTACACCTTC. Translated: CAWSTGLTNGYTF.